The rows below give T cell receptor beta chains drawn from one sample of a study of CD8+ T cells in alopecia areata. The repertoire was sequenced with immunoSEQ multiplex PCR; TCRdb's copy has only in-frame clones and lacks some. The table lists about 110,000 clones, 84% of them singletons. Source: CD8+ T cells sorted from blood, taken at week 24, from a patient treated with tofacitinib. These receptors were collected from a human donor with alopecia areata. Both conserved end residues are part of each CDR3.

v_call: TRBV7-9
j_call: TRBJ1-1
cdr3_aa: CASSDGVGTEAFF

v_call: TRBV4-1
j_call: TRBJ2-7
cdr3_aa: CASSQGPATPPDEQYF

v_call: TRBV7-2
j_call: TRBJ1-2
cdr3_aa: CASSLDWTGPYYGYTF

v_call: TRBV4-1
j_call: TRBJ1-2
cdr3_aa: CASNLGGDYYGYTF

v_call: TRBV10-3
j_call: TRBJ2-7
cdr3_aa: CAISAQFYEQYF

v_call: TRBV4-1
j_call: TRBJ2-7
cdr3_aa: CASSQDRSLGYEQYF

v_call: TRBV27
j_call: TRBJ2-7
cdr3_aa: CASSPNISEQYF

v_call: TRBV29-1
j_call: TRBJ1-1
cdr3_aa: CSVEGTGVDTEAFF

v_call: TRBV5-5
j_call: TRBJ2-1
cdr3_aa: CASSMDPRDAYNEQFF

v_call: TRBV7-2
j_call: TRBJ2-1
cdr3_aa: CASSFTGAPLYNEQFF

v_call: TRBV7-6
j_call: TRBJ1-5
cdr3_aa: CASSLGPNSNQPQHF

v_call: TRBV7-9
j_call: TRBJ2-7
cdr3_aa: CASSSRRTLKSYEQYF

v_call: TRBV7-9
j_call: TRBJ2-2
cdr3_aa: CANDRGSNTGELFF

v_call: TRBV19
j_call: TRBJ2-7
cdr3_aa: CASSAGHLIEQYF

v_call: TRBV2
j_call: TRBJ2-1
cdr3_aa: CASSGNEQFF

v_call: TRBV9
j_call: TRBJ2-2
cdr3_aa: CASSAGLAGGPNTGELFF

v_call: TRBV29-1
j_call: TRBJ2-1
cdr3_aa: CSVEDLGLQFF

v_call: TRBV19
j_call: TRBJ1-5
cdr3_aa: CASSIGGDNQPQHF

v_call: TRBV4-1
j_call: TRBJ2-7
cdr3_aa: CASSHTRQGAYEQYF

v_call: TRBV5-1
j_call: TRBJ2-1
cdr3_aa: CASSLDGGTAYNEQFF

v_call: TRBV5-1
j_call: TRBJ2-3
cdr3_aa: CASSLVWEYTDTQYF

v_call: TRBV7-9
j_call: TRBJ2-5
cdr3_aa: CASSLQVETQYF

v_call: TRBV4-3
j_call: TRBJ1-1
cdr3_aa: CASSQEAGVTEAFF

v_call: TRBV5-1
j_call: TRBJ2-7
cdr3_aa: CASSYRGDRGSDEQYF

v_call: TRBV2
j_call: TRBJ2-5
cdr3_aa: CASSESGLVREGQYF

v_call: TRBV29-1
j_call: TRBJ2-1
cdr3_aa: CSVPGVRSYNEQFF

v_call: TRBV7-2
j_call: TRBJ1-1
cdr3_aa: CASSLLGKNTEAFF

v_call: TRBV7-2
j_call: TRBJ1-2
cdr3_aa: CASSPSAGHKVYGYTF

v_call: TRBV4-1
j_call: TRBJ2-3
cdr3_aa: CASSHGTRGTDTQYF

v_call: TRBV4-3
j_call: TRBJ2-5
cdr3_aa: CASSPSSGGSETQYF

v_call: TRBV29-1
j_call: TRBJ1-1
cdr3_aa: CSVVISIGARGPDTEAFF

v_call: TRBV19
j_call: TRBJ2-1
cdr3_aa: CASSISGHNNEQFF

v_call: TRBV7-9
j_call: TRBJ2-7
cdr3_aa: CASSSEGTGDYEQYF

v_call: TRBV4-1
j_call: TRBJ2-1
cdr3_aa: CASSPLGGDNEQFF

v_call: TRBV7-9
j_call: TRBJ2-3
cdr3_aa: CASSLIRTSGSITDTQYF

v_call: TRBV19
j_call: TRBJ1-1
cdr3_aa: CASSMSPLDPRGAPAEAFF

v_call: TRBV5-1
j_call: TRBJ1-1
cdr3_aa: CASSYGQGHTEAFF

v_call: TRBV19
j_call: TRBJ2-7
cdr3_aa: CATTPGQGGEQYF

v_call: TRBV27
j_call: TRBJ2-2
cdr3_aa: CASSLGRGGELFF

v_call: TRBV4-1
j_call: TRBJ2-5
cdr3_aa: CACRPSGGAQETQYF

v_call: TRBV11-2
j_call: TRBJ2-1
cdr3_aa: CASSSTTRDRHNEQFF

v_call: TRBV7-2
j_call: TRBJ1-2
cdr3_aa: CASSPSGNSYGYTF

v_call: TRBV21-1
j_call: TRBJ2-7
cdr3_aa: CASSKLPNTTYEQYF

v_call: TRBV25-1
j_call: TRBJ2-7
cdr3_aa: CASSEYLAPAGLGEQYF

v_call: TRBV4-2
j_call: TRBJ2-3
cdr3_aa: CASSRSLEGGPDTQYF

v_call: TRBV5-1
j_call: TRBJ1-1
cdr3_aa: CASSLADSRKGEAFF

v_call: TRBV7-2
j_call: TRBJ1-2
cdr3_aa: CASSPGQGSGYTF

v_call: TRBV29-1
j_call: TRBJ2-5
cdr3_aa: CSVYHRVETQYF

v_call: TRBV4-3
j_call: TRBJ1-2
cdr3_aa: CASSLDTSTNYGYTF

v_call: TRBV6-1
j_call: TRBJ2-7
cdr3_aa: CASSETGALHEQYF

v_call: TRBV25-1
j_call: TRBJ1-4
cdr3_aa: CASSGSSTNEKLFF